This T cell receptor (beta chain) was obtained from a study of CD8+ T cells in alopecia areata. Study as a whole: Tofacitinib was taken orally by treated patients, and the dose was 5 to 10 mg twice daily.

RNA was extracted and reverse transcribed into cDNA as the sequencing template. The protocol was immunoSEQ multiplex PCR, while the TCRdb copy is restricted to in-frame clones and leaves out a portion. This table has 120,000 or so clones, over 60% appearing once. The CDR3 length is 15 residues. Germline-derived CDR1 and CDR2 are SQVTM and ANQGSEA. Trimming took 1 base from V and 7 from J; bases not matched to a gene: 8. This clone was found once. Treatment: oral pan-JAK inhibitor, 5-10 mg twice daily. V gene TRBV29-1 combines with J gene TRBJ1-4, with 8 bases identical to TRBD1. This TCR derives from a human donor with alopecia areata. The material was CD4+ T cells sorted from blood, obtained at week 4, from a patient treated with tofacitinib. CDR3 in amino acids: CSVEVPQGASEKLFF. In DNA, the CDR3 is TGCAGCGTTGAAGTCCCCCAGGGGGCCAGTGAAAAACTGTTTTTT.